The present T cell receptor (beta chain) was sequenced within a study of chemoradiotherapy in HPV16-positive cancers. Trimming removed 11 bases from V and 3 bases from J, with 14 bases in between. Germline CDR1 is SNHLY and CDR2 is FYNNEI. The CDR3 length is 12 residues. Profiled with immunoSEQ multiplex PCR; TCRdb holds only in-frame clones, not every one. The repertoire holds several thousand clones, 75% to 80% seen once, with more than 3.5% in the top ten. The sample was gathered from a patient who underwent chemoradiotherapy. The chain employs TRBV2 and TRBJ2-7; TRBD1 is a possible D gene (6 bases). The sequence came from a human donor with HPV-associated anogenital cancer. The CDR3 nucleotides are TGTGCCGGGGGCTCCGGGATCTACGAGCAGTACTTC. Protein: CAGGSGIYEQYF. The full variable domain, rest sourced from reference TRBV2 and TRBJ2-7, is EPEVTQTPSHQVTQMGQEVILRCVPISNHLYFYWYRQILGQKVEFLVSFYNNEISEKSEIFDDQFSVERPDGSNFTLKIRSTKLEDSAMYFCAGGSGIYEQYFGPGTRLTVT.